The clone carrying this TCR beta chain was seen a handful of times. The sample originates from a study of early T cells in non-severe SARS-CoV-2 infection. V lost 3 bases and J 3 bases, leaving 12 bases between the germline ends. Germline V lookup: CDR1 DFQATT, CDR2 SNEGSKA (reference sequence). This CDR3 region has 13 residues. Each CDR3 protein gets one entry after TCRdb re-called the 5' RACE reads with MiXCR. The sample has tens of thousands of distinct CDR3 sequences, 11% seen once. This chain links TRBV20-1 with TRBJ2-7; D unclear. Source material: whole blood. The receptor's source is an adult who was a healthcare worker with PCR-confirmed SARS-CoV-2 infection or an uninfected control (not recorded which). The CDR3 region has the DNA TGCAGTGCTAGGGTCAGGACGAACTACGAGCAGTACTTC. As protein: CSARVRTNYEQYF.